This T cell receptor beta chain emerged from a study of OX40 agonist ivuxolimab in advanced cancers. Study findings and constraints: Expanded clones were, on average, more numerous in CD8+ T cells than in CD4+.

Notes on this clone: The antigen is not known.

Trimming cost V 4 bases and J 9 bases; bases outside gene matches: 7. Germline assignment: CDR1 SGHDT and CDR2 YYEEEE. The CDR3 consists of 16 residues. Only in-frame clones appear in the TCRdb table, and some are missing; sequencing was by immunoSEQ multiplex PCR. Among tens of thousands of clones, about 88% were seen once, and the ten largest hold 1.5% to 2%. The V and J genes are TRBV5-6 and TRBJ2-1, with TRBD2 identical over 16 bases. This TCR derives from an adult with an advanced solid tumor such as melanoma, head and neck, liver or kidney cancer. This specimen consisted of CD4+ or CD8+ T cells sorted from blood, obtained in a trial of the OX40 agonist ivuxolimab. The CDR3 coding sequence is TGTGCCAGCAGCCTAGGGACTAGCGGGGGGGCGTCTGAGCAGTTCTTC. It encodes CASSLGTSGGASEQFF. Filled out from reference TRBV5-6 and TRBJ2-1, the complete variable domain reads DAGVTQSPTHLIKTRGQQVTLRCSPKSGHDTVSWYQQALGQGPQFIFQYYEEEERQRGNFPDRFSGHQFPNYSSELNVNALLLGDSALYLCASSLGTSGGASEQFFGPGTRLTVL.